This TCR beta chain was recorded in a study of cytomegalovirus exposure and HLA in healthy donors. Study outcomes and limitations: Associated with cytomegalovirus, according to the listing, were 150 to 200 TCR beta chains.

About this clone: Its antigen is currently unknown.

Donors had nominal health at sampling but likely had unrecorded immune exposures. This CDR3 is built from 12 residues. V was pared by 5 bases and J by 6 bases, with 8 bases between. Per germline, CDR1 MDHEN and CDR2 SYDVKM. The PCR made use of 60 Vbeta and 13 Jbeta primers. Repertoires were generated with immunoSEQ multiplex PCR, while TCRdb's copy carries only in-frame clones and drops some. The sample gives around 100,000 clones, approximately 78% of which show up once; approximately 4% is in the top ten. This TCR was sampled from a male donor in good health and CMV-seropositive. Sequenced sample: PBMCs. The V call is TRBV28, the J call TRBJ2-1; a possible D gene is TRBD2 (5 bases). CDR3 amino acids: CASSEGPNEQFF. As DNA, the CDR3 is TGTGCCAGCAGTGAGGGTCCCAATGAGCAGTTCTTC.